A selection of T cell receptor beta chains follows, all from one sample in a study of shared clonotypes between healthy human individuals. The repertoire was sequenced with immunoSEQ multiplex PCR; TCRdb's copy has only in-frame clones and lacks some. The sample lists under 1,900,000 clones, less than 99% occurring once. The sequenced sample was naive CD4+ T cells sorted from blood. The receptors shown here come from a man in his thirties or forties in good health. The CDR3 runs from the conserved cysteine through the conserved F or W. D genes are given only for firm matches. The size entry is marked missing in some rows and otherwise reads once, few, many or a size class.

TRBV25-1	NA	NA	TRBJ2-1	TGTGCCAGCAGCCCGGAGGCCAACTTATACAATGAGCAGTTCTTC	CASSPEANLYNEQFF
TRBV15	NA	NA	TRBJ2-3	TGTGCCACCAGCCCCCAGAACACAGATACGCAGTATTTT	CATSPQNTDTQYF
TRBV28	NA	TRBD1	TRBJ2-7	TGTGCCAGCCCGTTTACCTGGCCGGGACAGGGGTGGACCTCGGGCTCCTACGAGCAGTACTTC	CASPFTWPGQGWTSGSYEQYF
TRBV7-9	NA	NA	TRBJ1-2	TGTGCCAGCTTTCGAGGGGGGAGTGGCTACACCTTC	CASFRGGSGYTF
TRBV2	once	NA	TRBJ1-5	TGTGCCAGCAGTGAGACCTTCGGGCTTCAGCCCCAGCATTTT	CASSETFGLQPQHF
TRBV15	NA	NA	TRBJ2-1	TGTGCCACCAGCAGAGGGGCGTACGAGCAGTTCTTC	CATSRGAYEQFF
TRBV29-1	NA	NA	TRBJ2-1	TGCAGCGTTGATTCTCCGCACAGCAGCTCCTACAATGAGCAGTTCTTC	CSVDSPHSSSYNEQFF
TRBV11-3	NA	NA	TRBJ2-1	TGTGCCAGCAGCTCCTATGGCGGCGGGAACAATGAGCAGTTCTTC	CASSSYGGGNNEQFF
TRBV27	once	TRBD2	TRBJ2-3	TGTGCCAGCAGGCTACTAGCGGGGAGCACAGATACGCAGTATTTT	CASRLLAGSTDTQYF
TRBV28	NA	NA	TRBJ2-3	TGTGCCAGCACCTCGGACTGGACGGCAGATACGCAGTATTTT	CASTSDWTADTQYF
TRBV7-2	once	TRBD2	TRBJ2-2	TGTGCCAGCAGCTTAAGACTAGCGGGAGGGCACGGGGAGCTGTTTTTT	CASSLRLAGGHGELFF
TRBV2	NA	TRBD1	TRBJ2-6	TGTGCCAGCAGCGGACAGGGTTCTGGGGCCAACGTCCTGACTTTC	CASSGQGSGANVLTF
TRBV9	NA	TRBD1	TRBJ2-5	TGTGCCAGCAGCGTAGGGGGCAGGGGGCAAGAGACCCAGTACTTC	CASSVGGRGQETQYF
TRBV20-1	NA	NA	TRBJ2-1	TGCAGTGCCGTGAGCAATGAGCAGTTCTTC	CSAVSNEQFF
TRBV15	NA	TRBD1	TRBJ2-7	TGTGCCACCACCCTTGACAGGGGCTACGAGCAGTACTTC	CATTLDRGYEQYF
TRBV4-3	NA	NA	TRBJ1-2	TGCGCCAGCAGCCAAGGCCGGGGAGGGTATGGCTACACCTTC	CASSQGRGGYGYTF
TRBV5-4	NA	NA	TRBJ2-7	TGTGCCAGCAGCTTGGAAACGGGAGCGGACGAGCAGTACTTC	CASSLETGADEQYF
TRBV11-2	NA	NA	TRBJ1-2	TGTGCCAGCAGGGCAGTATTCGACGGTAAAAATAATGGCTACACCTTC	CASRAVFDGKNNGYTF
TRBV18	NA	NA	TRBJ2-3	TGTGCCAGCTCAAACAGGGGCACAGATACGCAGTATTTT	CASSNRGTDTQYF
TRBV10-3	NA	NA	TRBJ1-4	TGTGCCATCGCTGCAACTAATGAAAAACTGTTTTTT	CAIAATNEKLFF
TRBV11-2	once	TRBD1	TRBJ2-2	TGTGCCAGCAGCCCCGTCTGGGGACAGATAAGGGCCGGGGAGCTGTTTTTT	CASSPVWGQIRAGELFF
TRBV5-1	NA	NA	TRBJ1-1	TGCGCCAGCAGACCGGACGGGAACACTGAAGCTTTCTTT	CASRPDGNTEAFF
TRBV18	NA	TRBD1	TRBJ2-2	TGTGCCAGCTCACCGGCCCAGGGGGCGCGCGGCACCGGGGAGCTGTTTTTT	CASSPAQGARGTGELFF
TRBV6-1	NA	NA	TRBJ1-1	TGTGCCAGCAGTGGGGGCCTTCTTGAAGCTTTCTTT	CASSGGLLEAFF
TRBV4-3	NA	NA	TRBJ1-1	TGCGCCAGCAGCCAGGTGACGGGGCCCACTGAGGCTTTCTTT	CASSQVTGPTEAFF
TRBV5-4	NA	NA	TRBJ2-7	TGTGCCAGCAGCTTGAAGTCAGCTTTACTTTACGAGCAGTACTTC	CASSLKSALLYEQYF
TRBV5-1	NA	NA	TRBJ2-3	TGCGCCAGCAGCTTGGATGCGGGGATGGGGACAGATACGCAGTATTTT	CASSLDAGMGTDTQYF
TRBV6-5	NA	NA	TRBJ1-3	TGTGCCAGCAGGGACAGCGTCTCTGGAAACACCATATATTTT	CASRDSVSGNTIYF
TRBV5-8	NA	NA	TRBJ2-1	TGTGCCAGCAGCTCTGGTGGGGTTAGCTCCTACAATGAGCAGTTCTTC	CASSSGGVSSYNEQFF
TRBV27	NA	TRBD2	TRBJ2-1	TGTGCCAGCAGTTTGGTTTGGACAGCTAGCGGGAGAGTTAGCGGTTATGAGCAGTTCTTC	CASSLVWTASGRVSGYEQFF
TRBV7-2	NA	NA	TRBJ2-3	TGTGCCAGCAGCTCCCAGATAGATACGCAGTATTTT	CASSSQIDTQYF
TRBV9	NA	NA	TRBJ1-1	TGTGCCAGCAGCGTCGGGAGTATGAACACTGAAGCTTTCTTT	CASSVGSMNTEAFF
TRBV6-5	once	NA	TRBJ2-1	TGTGCCAGCAGCGATCGAGTTGGAGATGAGCAGTTCTTC	CASSDRVGDEQFF
TRBV5-1	NA	NA	TRBJ2-5	TGCGCCAGCAGCTTGGCCAGAGGGGAGACCCAGTACTTC	CASSLARGETQYF
TRBV5-1	NA	TRBD2	TRBJ2-5	TGCGCCAGCAGCCCTTCTAGCGGGAGTTCAGAGACCCAGTACTTC	CASSPSSGSSETQYF
TRBV5-1	NA	NA	TRBJ2-1	TGCGCCAGCAGCTTGCAAACGGCCAACAATGAGCAGTTCTTC	CASSLQTANNEQFF
TRBV2	NA	NA	TRBJ1-5	TGTGCCAGCAACATGGGAGGTTTGGCTCAGCCCCAGCATTTT	CASNMGGLAQPQHF
TRBV7-2	NA	NA	TRBJ2-1	TGTGCCAGCAGCCCGAGACACCGGGAGCAGTTCTTC	CASSPRHREQFF
TRBV18	NA	NA	TRBJ2-7	TGTGCCAGCCGAGCGGATGGGGGATGGCAGTACTTC	CASRADGGWQYF
TRBV9	NA	TRBD2	TRBJ2-2	TGTGCCAGCAGCGTAGCGCTAGCGGGAGTAAACACCGGGGAGCTGTTTTTT	CASSVALAGVNTGELFF
TRBV28	once	TRBD1	TRBJ2-7	TGTGCCACCATAATAGGACAGGGGGCCTCCTACGAGCAGTACTTC	CATIIGQGASYEQYF